The rows below give T cell receptor beta chains drawn from one sample of a study of blood T cell repertoires in COVID-19. Measured with immunoSEQ multiplex PCR; TCRdb has only the in-frame clones, and not every one. The data show tens of thousands of clones, about nine tenths seen once. The sequenced material came from peripheral blood. The source of these receptors is a young man with COVID-19, enrolled during active disease. Each CDR3 is given with its conserved first and last residue. A D gene is named only where the DNA matches it firmly. Clone size is shown for a subset of rows, as once, few, many or a class of expanded clone.

TRBV5-6,TRBJ2-7,.,TRBD2,TGTGCCAGCAGCGCCACGGGCGGGAGAGGTGAGCAGTACTTC,CASSATGGRGEQYF
TRBV6-5,TRBJ2-5,.,TRBD2,TGTGCCACTGGGGGGGGCCAAGAGACCCAGTACTTC,CATGGGQETQYF
TRBV5-1,TRBJ1-1,.,TRBD1,TGCGCCAGCAGTGCCGGGACAGGGGACACTGAAGCTTTCTTT,CASSAGTGDTEAFF
TRBV10-3,TRBJ1-6,.,.,TGTGCCATCAGTGGCGGACAGACCTATAATTCACCCCTCCACTTT,CAISGGQTYNSPLHF
TRBV29-1,TRBJ2-5,.,.,TGCAGCGTTGGGGCAGGGGCAGAAGATCCCCAGTACTTC,CSVGAGAEDPQYF
TRBV6-5,TRBJ2-7,.,.,TGTGCCAGCCGAACAGGGTACCCTATCTACGAGCAGTACTTC,CASRTGYPIYEQYF
TRBV29-1,TRBJ2-3,.,TRBD1,TGCAGCGTTAGACAGGGGGGCACAGATACGCAGTATTTT,CSVRQGGTDTQYF
TRBV25-1,TRBJ2-2,.,TRBD1,TGTGCCAGCAGTGATTGGAGAGGACAGGGATTCACCGGGGAGCTGTTTTTT,CASSDWRGQGFTGELFF
TRBV6-6,TRBJ2-1,.,TRBD2,TGTGCCAGCAGCCAACCCGACAGCCCCCTAGCGGGAGGGACAGCTTACAATGAGCAGTTCTTC,CASSQPDSPLAGGTAYNEQFF
TRBV27,TRBJ2-2,.,TRBD1,TGTGCCAGCACACGAACGCCGGGACAGGGGGTTAGCACCGGGGAGCTGTTTTTT,CASTRTPGQGVSTGELFF
TRBV4-1,TRBJ2-7,.,.,TGCGCCAGCAGCCAAGATCCCGCTTACGGGCAGTACTTC,CASSQDPAYGQYF
TRBV15,TRBJ1-5,.,.,TGTGCCACCAGCAGATGGAGAAGCAATCAGCCCCAGCATTTT,CATSRWRSNQPQHF
TRBV5-1,TRBJ2-2,.,.,TGCGCCAGCAGCTACGACACGAACACCGGGGAGCTGTTTTTT,CASSYDTNTGELFF
TRBV4-3,TRBJ1-5,.,.,TGCGCCAGCAGCCAAGCAGCAGGGGATCAGCCCCAGCATTTT,CASSQAAGDQPQHF
TRBV6-2/TRBV6-3,TRBJ2-7,once,TRBD2,TGTGCCAGCAGTAATAGCGGGATTACGTACTTC,CASSNSGITYF
TRBV4-3,TRBJ2-7,.,TRBD2,TGCGCCAGCAGCCTACTAGCGGAAAGCTACGAGCAGTACTTC,CASSLLAESYEQYF
TRBV19,TRBJ2-3,.,TRBD2,TGTGCCAGTAGTCAGGCTAGCGGGACGACAGATACGCAGTATTTT,CASSQASGTTDTQYF
TRBV29-1,TRBJ2-7,.,.,TGCAGCGTTGAAGATAACAGGTTCTACGAGCAGTACTTC,CSVEDNRFYEQYF
TRBV28,TRBJ2-3,.,TRBD2,TGTGCCAGCAGTCGTAGCGGGAGGGCCCTAACAGATACGCAGTATTTT,CASSRSGRALTDTQYF
TRBV9,TRBJ1-1,.,.,TGTGCCAGCAGCGTAGGCGGGGGGCCGACTGAAGCTTTCTTT,CASSVGGGPTEAFF
TRBV19,TRBJ1-3,.,.,TGTGCCAGTAGTATCGCAGCGGGGGCCACTGGAAACACCATATATTTT,CASSIAAGATGNTIYF
TRBV3-1/TRBV3-2,TRBJ2-3,once,.,TGTGCCAGCAGCCAAGGACGGGAGCCACGAGATACGCAGTATTTT,CASSQGREPRDTQYF
TRBV28,TRBJ1-1,.,.,TGTGCCAGCAGTACCGGGGGGGTAGGAACTGAAGCTTTCTTT,CASSTGGVGTEAFF
TRBV19,TRBJ2-7,.,TRBD2,TGTGCCAGTAGTATGGGCCCCGGGACTAGTAATGAGCAGTACTTC,CASSMGPGTSNEQYF
TRBV7-2,TRBJ2-3,.,TRBD2,TGTGCCAGCAGCCCGGGACTAGCGGGGACCACAGGAGTTACGCAGTATTTT,CASSPGLAGTTGVTQYF
TRBV3-1/TRBV3-2,TRBJ2-7,.,.,TGTGCCAGCAGCCAAGATCTCAGGGCCCCCTACGAGCAGTACTTC,CASSQDLRAPYEQYF
TRBV6-5,TRBJ2-7,.,.,TGTGCCAGCAGTATTAGCGGAACCTACGAGCAGTACTTC,CASSISGTYEQYF
TRBV6-5,TRBJ2-7,.,TRBD1,TGTGCCAGCAGGGACAGGGGGACCTACGAGCAGTACTTC,CASRDRGTYEQYF
TRBV4-3,TRBJ1-2,.,.,TGCGCCAGCAGCCAAGACTCCCAGGGTTACTGGGGCTACACCTTC,CASSQDSQGYWGYTF
TRBV15,TRBJ2-7,.,.,TGTGCCACCAGCAGAGTCCTGAGCGAGCAGTACTTC,CATSRVLSEQYF
TRBV9,TRBJ1-2,.,.,TGTGCCAGCAGCATACAGGAGAACTATGGCTACACCTTC,CASSIQENYGYTF
TRBV9,TRBJ2-3,.,.,TGTGCCAGCAGCCCGAGGTTCCCCGGTAGGAGGGGCACAGATACGCAGTATTTT,CASSPRFPGRRGTDTQYF
TRBV7-9,TRBJ1-4,.,.,TGTGCCAGCAGCTTACGTACGGACAGAACGGCAACTAATGAAAAACTGCTTTTT,CASSLRTDRTATNEKLLF
TRBV3-1/TRBV3-2,TRBJ1-2,.,TRBD1,TGTGCCAGCAGCCACCGTCAGGGGGTTGGCTACACCTTC,CASSHRQGVGYTF
TRBV7-2,TRBJ2-7,.,TRBD2,TGTGCCAGCAGCTTTGCGGGACTAGCTTTCGACGAGCAGTACTTC,CASSFAGLAFDEQYF
TRBV7-9,TRBJ2-7,.,TRBD2,TGTGCCAGCAGCTTAGGTAGCGGGTTCGACGAGCAGTACTTC,CASSLGSGFDEQYF
TRBV6-5,TRBJ2-7,.,TRBD2,TGTGCCACCGCTTTGACTAGCGGCTACGAGCAGTACTTC,CATALTSGYEQYF
TRBV5-5,TRBJ2-7,.,TRBD1,TGTGCCAGCAGCGTAACGGGACAGGGGATCAACGAGCAGTACTTC,CASSVTGQGINEQYF
TRBV28,TRBJ1-1,.,TRBD1,TGTGCCGGCAGCGACAGGGAAACACTGAACACTGAAGCTTTCTTT,CAGSDRETLNTEAFF
TRBV29-1,TRBJ1-1,.,.,TGCAGCGTTTCTGGGGGCCCGGACAGTATAAACACTGAAGCTTTCTTT,CSVSGGPDSINTEAFF
TRBV6-1,TRBJ1-5,few,.,TGTGCCAGCAGTGAAGACGGGGGTTCCAATCAGCCCCAGCATTTT,CASSEDGGSNQPQHF
TRBV28,TRBJ1-1,.,.,TGTGCCAGCAGTTTAGTATTGGGACAAGAAGCTTTCTTT,CASSLVLGQEAFF
TRBV27,TRBJ2-7,once,TRBD1,TGTGCCAGCAGTCCCCGTCGACAGGGGGCCGAGCAGTACTTC,CASSPRRQGAEQYF
TRBV24-1,TRBJ2-5,.,TRBD1,TGTGCCACCAGTGATCCTAAACGGGGACAGGGGGAGACCCAGTACTTC,CATSDPKRGQGETQYF
TRBV6-5,TRBJ1-6,.,.,TGTGCCATCCGCCGGGTTGGATCACCCCTCCACTTT,CAIRRVGSPLHF
TRBV5-4,TRBJ1-3,.,.,TGTGCCAGCAGCTTGGACCGAGAACTCCACACCATATATTTT,CASSLDRELHTIYF
TRBV12-3/TRBV12-4,TRBJ2-5,once,.,TGTGCCAGCAGTTTGAACAGGGTTGAGACCCAGTACTTC,CASSLNRVETQYF
TRBV28,TRBJ1-2,.,.,TGTGCCAGCAGTTTTAGGGACACCTCCACGTTC,CASSFRDTSTF
TRBV2,TRBJ1-4,.,.,TGTGCCAGCAGAGTTTTCGACCGGGACACCGATAATGAAAAACTGCTTTTT,CASRVFDRDTDNEKLLF
TRBV9,TRBJ2-7,.,TRBD1,TGTGCCAGCAGCGTAGGTGGGACAGGGGGGGAAGAGCAGTACTTC,CASSVGGTGGEEQYF
TRBV7-9,TRBJ2-3,.,.,TGTGCCAGCAGCTTAGGGCCTCGAGGGAGTAGCACAGATACGCAGTATTTT,CASSLGPRGSSTDTQYF
TRBV30,TRBJ1-5,.,.,TGTGCCTGGAGCGCCAAGGCCCTGGGGCATCAGCCCCAGCATTTT,CAWSAKALGHQPQHF
TRBV20-1,TRBJ2-1,.,.,TGCAGTGCTAGATCTCATGAGCAGTTCTTC,CSARSHEQFF
TRBV5-6,TRBJ2-7,.,TRBD2,TGTGCCAGCAGCTTGGTCGGAGCGGGAGCCTACGAGCAGTACTTC,CASSLVGAGAYEQYF
TRBV27,TRBJ2-7,.,TRBD2,TGTGCCAGCAGTTTCTATTCCCCGGGACTACTGGAGGAGGGCGAGCAGTACTTC,CASSFYSPGLLEEGEQYF
TRBV4-2,TRBJ2-7,.,.,TGTGCCAGCAGCCAAAGGGGCTACGAGCAGTACTTC,CASSQRGYEQYF
TRBV9,TRBJ2-5,.,.,TGTGCCAGCAGCGTAGCCACGGTAGCAGGGGAACAAGAGACCCAGTACTTC,CASSVATVAGEQETQYF
TRBV5-1,TRBJ1-6,.,.,TGCGCCAGCAGCTTGGAAGGGCGGGATAATTCACCCCTCCACTTT,CASSLEGRDNSPLHF
TRBV28,TRBJ1-3,once,.,TGTGCCAGCAGTTGGCAATCAACAGGGACCTTCTCTGGAAACACCATATATTTT,CASSWQSTGTFSGNTIYF